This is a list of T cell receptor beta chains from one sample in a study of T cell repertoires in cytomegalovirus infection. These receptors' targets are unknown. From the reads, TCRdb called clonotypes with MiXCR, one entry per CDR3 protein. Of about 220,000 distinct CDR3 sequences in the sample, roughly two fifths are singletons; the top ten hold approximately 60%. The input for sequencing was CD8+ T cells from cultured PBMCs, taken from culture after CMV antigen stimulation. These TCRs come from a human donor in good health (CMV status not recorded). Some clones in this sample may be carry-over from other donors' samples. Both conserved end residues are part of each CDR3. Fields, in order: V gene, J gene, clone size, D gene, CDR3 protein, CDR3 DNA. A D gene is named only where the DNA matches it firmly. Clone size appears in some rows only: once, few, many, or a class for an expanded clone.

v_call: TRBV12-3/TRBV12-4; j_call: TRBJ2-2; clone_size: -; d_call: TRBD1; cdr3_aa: CASSQTGASNTGELFF; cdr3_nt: TGTGCCAGCAGCCAAACAGGGGCCTCGAACACCGGGGAGCTGTTTTTT
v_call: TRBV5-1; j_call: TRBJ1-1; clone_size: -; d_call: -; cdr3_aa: CASSLDYTEAFF; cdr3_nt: TGCGCCAGCAGCTTGGATTACACTGAAGCTTTCTTT
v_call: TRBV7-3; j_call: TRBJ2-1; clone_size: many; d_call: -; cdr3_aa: CASTHEVGLGVYNEQFF; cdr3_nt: TGTGCCAGCACCCACGAGGTTGGCCTTGGTGTCTACAATGAGCAGTTCTTC
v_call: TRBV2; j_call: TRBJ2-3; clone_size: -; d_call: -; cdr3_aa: CASSETAEGSGTDTQYF; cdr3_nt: TGTGCCAGCAGTGAGACAGCAGAGGGGTCGGGCACAGATACGCAGTATTTT
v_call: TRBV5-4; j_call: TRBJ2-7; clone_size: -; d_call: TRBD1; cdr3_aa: CASSSWDRNYEQYF; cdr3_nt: TGTGCCAGCAGCTCATGGGACAGGAACTACGAGCAGTACTTC
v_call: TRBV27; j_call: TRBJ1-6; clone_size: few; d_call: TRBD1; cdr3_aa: CASSSGQGNSPLHF; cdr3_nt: TGTGCCAGCAGTTCTGGACAGGGTAATTCACCCCTCCACTTT
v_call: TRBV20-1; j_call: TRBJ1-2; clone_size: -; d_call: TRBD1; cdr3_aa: CSATGEGYTF; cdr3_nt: TGCAGTGCCACAGGGGAAGGCTACACCTTC
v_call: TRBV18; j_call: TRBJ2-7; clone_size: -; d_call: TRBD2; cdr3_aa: CASSPGGNSAYEQYF; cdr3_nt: TGTGCCAGCTCACCGGGGGGGAACTCCGCCTACGAGCAGTACTTC
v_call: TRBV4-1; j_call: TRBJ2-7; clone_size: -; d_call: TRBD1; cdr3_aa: CASSPRPGQGAYEQYF; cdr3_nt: TGCGCCAGCAGCCCTCGACCCGGACAGGGGGCCTACGAGCAGTACTTC
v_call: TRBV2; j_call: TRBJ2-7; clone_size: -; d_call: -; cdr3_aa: CASSEWGAGQYEQYF; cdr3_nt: TGTGCCAGCAGTGAATGGGGTGCAGGGCAATACGAGCAGTACTTC
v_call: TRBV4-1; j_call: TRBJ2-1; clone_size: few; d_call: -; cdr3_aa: CASSQDLNYNEQFF; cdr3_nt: TGCGCCAGCAGCCAAGATCTTAACTACAATGAGCAGTTCTTC
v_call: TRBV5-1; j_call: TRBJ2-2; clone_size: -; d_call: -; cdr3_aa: CASSFTGPGELFF; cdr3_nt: TGCGCCAGCAGCTTCACAGGTCCCGGGGAGCTGTTTTTT
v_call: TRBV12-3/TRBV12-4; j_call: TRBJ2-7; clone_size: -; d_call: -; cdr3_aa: CASSSRVGLPKYEQYF; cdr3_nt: TGTGCCAGCAGTTCCCGGGTGGGGCTCCCCAAATACGAGCAGTACTTC
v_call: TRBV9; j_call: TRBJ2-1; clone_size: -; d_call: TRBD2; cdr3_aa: CASSGGSGNEQFF; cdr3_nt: TGTGCCAGCAGCGGCGGGAGTGGGAATGAGCAGTTCTTC
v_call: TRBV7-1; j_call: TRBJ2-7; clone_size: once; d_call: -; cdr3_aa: CASGCSTGAHYEQYF; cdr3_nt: TGTGCCAGCGGGTGCTCCACAGGAGCGCACTACGAGCAGTACTTC
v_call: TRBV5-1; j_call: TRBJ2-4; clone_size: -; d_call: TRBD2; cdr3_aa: CASSPPMGRGDIQYF; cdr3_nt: TGCGCCAGCAGCCCCCCCATGGGGAGGGGAGACATTCAGTACTTC
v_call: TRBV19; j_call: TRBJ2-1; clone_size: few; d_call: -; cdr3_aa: CASTIDRSIYNEQFF; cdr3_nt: TGTGCCAGTACCATAGACAGGAGTATCTACAATGAGCAGTTCTTC
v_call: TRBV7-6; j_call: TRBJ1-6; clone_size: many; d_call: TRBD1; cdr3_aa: CASSLGGQATYNSPLHF; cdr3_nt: TGTGCCAGCAGCTTAGGCGGACAGGCAACTTATAATTCACCCCTCCACTTT
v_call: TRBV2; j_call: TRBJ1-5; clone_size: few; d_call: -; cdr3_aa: CASSESRSGNQPQHF; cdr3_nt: TGTGCCAGCAGTGAATCCCGATCTGGCAATCAGCCCCAGCATTTT
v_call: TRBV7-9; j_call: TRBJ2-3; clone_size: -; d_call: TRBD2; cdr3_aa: CASSTKREGPTDTQYF; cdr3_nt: TGTGCCAGCAGCACAAAGCGGGAGGGCCCCACAGATACGCAGTATTTT
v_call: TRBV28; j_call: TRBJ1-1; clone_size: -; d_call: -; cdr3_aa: CASSQLQGTMNTEAFF; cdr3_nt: TGTGCCAGCAGTCAACTACAGGGAACGATGAACACTGAAGCTTTCTTT
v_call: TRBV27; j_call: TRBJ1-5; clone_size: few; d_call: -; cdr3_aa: CASSLGGGYSNQPQHF; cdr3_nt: TGTGCCAGCAGTTTAGGGGGCGGTTATAGCAATCAGCCCCAGCATTTT
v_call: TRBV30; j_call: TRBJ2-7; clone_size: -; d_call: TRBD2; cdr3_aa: CAWSRGAGGVDEQYF; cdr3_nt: TGTGCCTGGAGCCGGGGAGCGGGAGGGGTGGACGAGCAGTACTTC
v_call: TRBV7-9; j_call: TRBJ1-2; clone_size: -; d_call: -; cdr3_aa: CASSLSYGGGYGYTF; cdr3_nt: TGTGCCAGCAGCCTTTCTTACGGAGGAGGCTATGGCTACACCTTC
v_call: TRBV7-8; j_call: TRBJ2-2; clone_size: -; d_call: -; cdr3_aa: CASSPLAGVTGELFF; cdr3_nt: TGTGCCAGCAGCCCACTAGCAGGAGTCACCGGGGAGCTGTTTTTT
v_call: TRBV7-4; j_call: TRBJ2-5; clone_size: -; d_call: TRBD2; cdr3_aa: CASSLSQRGVQETQYF; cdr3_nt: TGTGCCAGCAGCTTAAGCCAGCGGGGGGTGCAAGAGACCCAGTACTTC
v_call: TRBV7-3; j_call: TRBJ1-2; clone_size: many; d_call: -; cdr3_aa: CASSSRGRGKGYGYTF; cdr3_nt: TGTGCCAGCAGCTCAAGAGGCCGGGGAAAGGGTTATGGCTACACCTTC
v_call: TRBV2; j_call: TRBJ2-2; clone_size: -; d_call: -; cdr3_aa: CASNRDKTTNTGELFF; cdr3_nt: TGTGCCAGCAACCGTGACAAAACCACGAACACCGGGGAGCTGTTTTTT
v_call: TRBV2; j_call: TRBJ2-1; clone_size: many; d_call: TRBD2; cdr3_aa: CASWTSGRTTYNEQFF; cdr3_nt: TGTGCCAGCTGGACTAGCGGGAGGACAACCTACAATGAGCAGTTCTTC
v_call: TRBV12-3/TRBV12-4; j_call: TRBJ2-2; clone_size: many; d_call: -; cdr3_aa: CASRPGGAATGELFF; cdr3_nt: TGTGCCAGCAGACCCGGGGGCGCGGCCACCGGGGAGCTGTTTTTT
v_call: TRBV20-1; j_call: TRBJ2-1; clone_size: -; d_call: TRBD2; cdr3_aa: CSARRWASGGLYNEQFF; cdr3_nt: TGCAGTGCTAGGCGGTGGGCTAGCGGGGGCTTATACAATGAGCAGTTCTTC
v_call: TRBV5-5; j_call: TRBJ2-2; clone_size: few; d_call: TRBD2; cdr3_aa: CASSPLAGGANTGELFF; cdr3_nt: TGTGCCAGCAGCCCTTTAGCGGGAGGCGCGAACACCGGGGAGCTGTTTTTT
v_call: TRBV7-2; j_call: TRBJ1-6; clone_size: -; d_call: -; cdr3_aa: CASSQPGTSSYNSPLHF; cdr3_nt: TGTGCCAGCAGCCAGCCCGGTACCAGCTCCTATAATTCACCCCTCCACTTT